This TCR beta chain was identified in a study of T cells in Graves' hyperthyroidism and ophthalmopathy. Points from the study as a whole: Peripheral blood also featured most of the thyroid clonotypes expanded above 0.001. Separation of ophthalmopathy from stable hyperthyroidism was achieved by a 13 V-J model.

Regions amplified from RNA transcripts were the TCR beta CDR3 regions. The HTBI primer set was used in a first-round RT-PCR of the TCR CDR3. From the multiplex PCR reads, TCRdb called clonotypes with MiXCR, one entry per CDR3 protein. The table has roughly 500,000 distinct CDR3 sequences, about 45% seen once. This clonotype was found a few times. Its antigen is undetermined. V lost 5 bases and J 6 bases, leaving 13 bases between the germline ends. The germline CDR1 and CDR2 sequences are SEHNR and FQNEAQ (reference sequence). The CDR3 extends over 13 amino acids. Patients with uncontrolled infections, other autoimmune diseases, pregnancy or lactation were excluded. Diagnoses rested on clinical symptoms, serum thyroxine and TRAb, thyroid ultrasound and orbital computed tomography.

The rearrangement uses TRBV7-9 and TRBJ1-1; possibly TRBD1 for D (5 bases). This clonotype originated in an adult woman with Graves' disease, either hyperthyroidism or ophthalmopathy (not recorded which). The sample consisted of peripheral blood or thyroid tissue (not recorded which). Here the CDR3 DNA reads TGTGCCAGCAGCCCGGGGCAGTGGGCTGAAGCTTTCTTT. Residues: CASSPGQWAEAFF.